The 21 T cell receptor beta chains below were found in one sample sequenced in a study of T-cell memory formation after mild COVID-19. TCRdb ran MiXCR on the 5' RACE reads and lists one entry per CDR3 protein. The sample carries some 320,000 distinct CDR3 sequences, around 15% recorded once. Sequenced material: PBMCs or a T cell subset sorted from them (not recorded which). The source of these receptors is a man aged 18 to 29 who had mild COVID-19 (a few samples of this study predate the infection). Cell type and time point are not known.

This clonotype has only a few counts. The rearrangement uses TRBV6-1 and TRBJ1-1; 8 positions agree with TRBD1. The CDR3 length is 15 residues. With V trimmed by 3 bases and J by 4 bases, 7 bases remained unmatched. The germline V gene has CDR1 MNHNS and CDR2 SASEGT. This CDR3 reads CASSETGQGGTEAFF. The CDR3 DNA is TGTGCCAGCAGTGAGACCGGACAGGGCGGCACTGAAGCTTTCTTT.

In this sample, this clonotype turned up a few times. V usage is TRBV5-5 and J usage is TRBJ2-7; D is possibly TRBD2 (5 bases). Trimming shortened V by 3 bases and J by 1 base, and 17 bases separated the two germline ends. In germline, CDR1 is SGHKS, CDR2 YYEKEE (reference sequence). This CDR3 region has 16 residues. CDR3 sequence (DNA): TGTGCCAGCAGCTGGCCCTGGGCGGGTTCGTCCTACGAGCAGTACTTC. It is translated as CASSWPWAGSSYEQYF.

This chain uses TRBV6-5 with TRBJ2-3; D gene unclear. CDR3 length: 13 residues. V lost 6 bases and J 12 bases, leaving 19 bases between the germline ends. Germline CDR1 MNHEY, CDR2 SVGAGI. The CDR3 sequence is CASSARASDFQYF. The CDR3, as DNA: TGTGCCAGCAGCGCCCGGGCCTCGGATTTCCAGTATTTT.

This clonotype turned up a few times. The genes are TRBV7-2 and TRBJ1-3; D uncertain. The CDR3 runs to 14 residues. Germline CDR1 reads SGHTA; CDR2 reads FQGNSA. The ends were cut back, 5 bases at V and 3 bases at J, with 11 bases in the middle. The CDR3, as DNA: TGTGCCAGCAGCGTAAACAGTGATGGAAACACCATATATTTT. Translation gives CASSVNSDGNTIYF.

There are many counts of this clonotype. V and J are TRBV7-2 and TRBJ2-7; TRBD2 agrees at 9 bases. Losses at the gene ends were 0 bases for V and 1 base for J; bases not matched to a gene: 13. The length of the CDR3 is 19 residues. Germline loops: CDR1 SGHTA, CDR2 FQGNSA. The CDR3 sequence is CASSLAPSSGGSLSYEQYF. As DNA, the CDR3 is TGTGCCAGCAGCTTAGCGCCAAGTAGCGGGGGTAGCCTGTCCTACGAGCAGTACTTC.

In this sample, this clonotype turned up many times. This sequence joins TRBV7-2 and TRBJ2-2, with 11 bases aligning to TRBD2. The CDR3 consists of 15 residues. Germline V CDR1 and CDR2: SGHTA, FQGNSA. V lost 6 bases to trimming and J lost 3 bases; unmatched junction nucleotides: 3. The CDR3 protein is CASRLLAGDTGELFF. In DNA, the CDR3 is TGTGCCAGCAGGTTACTAGCGGGGGACACCGGGGAGCTGTTTTTT.

A few counts support this clonotype. The chain has TRBV4-1 and TRBJ1-1; D is perhaps TRBD1 (5 bases). The germline V and J ends were trimmed by 1 base and 6 bases, with 12 bases remaining between them. Germline CDR1 reads MGHRA; CDR2 reads YSYEKL. The CDR3 spans 14 residues. The CDR3 bases are TGCGCCAGCAGCCAAGTGGGGGAAGGGGCTGAAGCTTTCTTT. This sequence encodes CASSQVGEGAEAFF.

The chain has TRBV20-1 and TRBJ2-3, with D possibly being TRBD1 (7 bases). The CDR3 runs 13 residues. V was clipped by 6 bases and J by 6 bases, with 16 bases between them. Germline V lookup: CDR1 DFQATT, CDR2 SNEGSKA (reference sequence). The CDR3 sequence is CSARRGQRDTQYF. CDR3 DNA: TGCAGTGCCCGGAGGGGGCAGAGGGATACGCAGTATTTT.

In its sample, this clonotype was seen a few times. This CDR3 reads CASSPRQGYTGELFF. The CDR3 coding sequence is TGTGCCAGCAGCCCAAGACAGGGCTACACCGGGGAGCTGTTTTTT. This chain joins TRBV9 and TRBJ2-2, with TRBD1 matching 7 bases. The J segment lost 3 bases and the V segment lost 4 bases, leaving 6 bases of the junction unmatched. This CDR3 comprises 15 residues. The germline CDR1 and CDR2 sequences are SGDLS and YYNGEE. Using reference TRBV9 and TRBJ2-2 for the parts outside the CDR3, the full variable domain is DSGVTQTPKHLITATGQRVTLRCSPRSGDLSVYWYQQSLDQGLQFLIQYYNGEERAKGNILERFSAQQFPDLHSELNLSSLELGDSALYFCASSPRQGYTGELFFGEGSRLTVL.

This clonotype was seen only a few times. CDR3 residues: CASSYLGGHQPQHF. The DNA of the CDR3 is TGTGCCAGCAGTTATCTGGGGGGCCATCAGCCCCAGCATTTT. This chain connects TRBV6-2 or TRBV6-3 to TRBJ1-5; D might be TRBD1 (6 bases). Between the trimmed V and J ends, which lost 3 bases and 5 bases, there was a span of 11 bases. The CDR3 is 14 residues long. The V gene's germline CDR1 is MNHEY and CDR2 SVGEGT.

This clonotype was seen a few times. The chain carries TRBV24-1 and TRBJ1-5; 11 bases line up with TRBD1. Per germline, CDR1 KGHDR and CDR2 SFDVKD. J lost 7 bases, V lost 2 bases, and 6 bases had no gene match. This CDR3 is 16 amino acids long. CDR3 DNA: TGTGCCACCAGTGATTCGGACAGGGGGCGAGGACAGCCCCAGCATTTT. It specifies CATSDSDRGRGQPQHF.

This sequence joins TRBV12-3 or TRBV12-4 and TRBJ1-3, with TRBD1 matching 8 bases. Trimming removed 5 bases from V and 9 bases from J; junction bases left unmatched: 3. The CDR3 covers 12 residues. DNA of the CDR3: TGTGCCAGCAGTGGGGACAGGTCCACCATATATTTT. Translating gives CASSGDRSTIYF.

J is TRBJ1-5 and V is TRBV6-2 or TRBV6-3; TRBD1 aligns across 9 bases. The CDR3 consists of 16 residues. Germline-derived CDR1 and CDR2 are MNHEY and SVGEGT. Unmatched junction bases numbered 8, after V lost 2 bases and J lost 6 bases. The CDR3 DNA follows: TGTGCCAGCAGTTACGCCGCCGGGACAGGGCTTCAGCCCCAGCATTTT. This codes for CASSYAAGTGLQPQHF.

The CDR3 here is CASRPATRYGYTF. In nucleotides, the CDR3 is TGTGCCAGCAGGCCAGCGACTCGGTATGGCTACACCTTC. The gene calls are TRBV2 and TRBJ1-2; D is unresolved. This CDR3 is 13 amino acids long. The V gene's germline CDR1 is SNHLY and CDR2 FYNNEI. Trimming removed 6 bases at V and 5 bases at J, with 13 bases between.

The sample holds many counts of this clonotype. The V gene is TRBV5-1, the J gene TRBJ2-7, with 11 positions matching TRBD2. Germline CDR1 reads SGHRS; CDR2 reads YFSETQ. The CDR3 runs 15 residues. Germline trimming cut 3 bases from V and 2 bases from J; bases unmatched to any gene: 4. The CDR3 spells CASSSGTSGAYEQYV. The CDR3 nucleotides read TGCGCCAGCAGCTCCGGGACTAGCGGAGCCTACGAGCAGTACGTC.

This clonotype turned up a few times. The rearrangement links TRBV6-5 to TRBJ2-5, with a possible D match to TRBD2 (5 bases). The CDR3 is 16 amino acids. Per the germline V gene, CDR1 is MNHEY and CDR2 is SVGAGI. V was shortened by 0 bases and J by 4 bases, with 15 bases between the two germline ends. CDR3 protein: CASSYSPGNPGETQYF. DNA for the CDR3: TGTGCCAGCAGTTACTCGCCCGGGAATCCTGGAGAGACCCAGTACTTC.

The rearrangement joins TRBV7-6 to TRBJ2-1; tentatively, D is TRBD2 (6 bases). Trimming took 5 bases from V and 7 from J, leaving 15 bases between them. CDR1 and CDR2 from the germline V gene are SGHVS and FNYEAQ. There are 14 residues in the CDR3. The CDR3 loop reads CASSPQSLANEQFF. CDR3 nucleotides: TGTGCCAGCAGCCCTCAGAGCCTAGCGAATGAGCAGTTCTTC.

The gene calls are TRBV6-1 and TRBJ2-1; D remains unclear. In germline, CDR1 is MNHNS, CDR2 SASEGT. V was clipped by 6 bases and J by 4 bases, with 10 bases between them. The CDR3 is made up of 13 amino acids. CDR3 nucleotides: TGTGCCAGCAGGGGCAGAAAATACAATGAGCAGTTCTTC. It translates to CASRGRKYNEQFF.

This clonotype was detected a few times. This chain joins TRBV4-3 and TRBJ2-3; a weak D match, TRBD2 (6 bases). V was pared by 1 base and J by 1 base, with 12 bases between. CDR3 length: 16 amino acids. Germline V gene lookup returns CDR1 LGHNA and CDR2 YSLEER. The CDR3 nucleotides are TGCGCCAGCAGCCAAGGTGGAGGGAGTGGCACAGATACGCAGTATTTT. This sequence encodes CASSQGGGSGTDTQYF.

This clonotype was counted many times. The CDR3 nucleotides are TGTGCCAGCAGCTTGGGGGTAAACCCCTACGAGCAGTACGTC. Its protein is CASSLGVNPYEQYV. This chain connects TRBV5-5 to TRBJ2-7; D remains unclear. This CDR3 is 14 amino acids long. Germline V gene sequence: CDR1 SGHKS, CDR2 YYEKEE (reference sequence). The V end lost 0 bases, the J end lost 2 bases, and 9 bases lay between the germline ends.

This chain uses TRBV7-2 with TRBJ2-3, with a tentative D call TRBD2 (7 bases). The CDR3 sequence is 16 residues long. V was pared by 3 bases and J by 6 bases, with 19 bases between. Germline CDR1 reads SGHTA; CDR2 reads FQGNSA. CDR3 loop: CASSLGRGGETDTQYF. CDR3 sequence (DNA): TGTGCCAGCAGCTTGGGCCGAGGGGGGGAGACTGATACGCAGTATTTT.